These 4 T cell receptor beta chains originate from one sample sequenced in a study of radiation and T cells in renal cell carcinoma. The protocol was immunoSEQ multiplex PCR, while the TCRdb copy is restricted to in-frame clones and leaves out a portion. The sample has about 49,000 clones; more than 80% are singletons. Time point of the sample: blood 2 weeks post-SBRT. Treatment here: 15 Gy SBRT to primary tumor, nephrectomy 4 weeks later. Material: blood, obtained from a patient whose treatment included radiotherapy and nephrectomy. These receptors came from a woman aged 70 to 79 with renal cell carcinoma.

The V gene is TRBV23-1, the J gene TRBJ1-5; D may be TRBD1 (5 bases). TRBV23-1 is recorded as an ORF, its role being uncertain. The V and J ends lost 4 bases and 4 bases respectively, with 8 bases between them. There are 13 residues in the CDR3. Here the CDR3 DNA reads TGCGCCAGCAGTCTGCCAGGGAATCAGCCCCAGCATTTT. It specifies CASSLPGNQPQHF.

The genes are TRBV6-1 and TRBJ2-1; the D gene is possibly TRBD2 (6 bases). The CDR3 is 14 residues long. Germline CDR1 reads MNHNS; CDR2 reads SASEGT. Trimming removed 7 bases at V and 0 bases at J, with 10 bases between. CDR3 coding DNA: TGTGCCAGCATGGGACTCTCCTCCTACAATGAGCAGTTCTTC. It yields the protein CASMGLSSYNEQFF.

This chain uses TRBV27 with TRBJ2-3; TRBD1 might be the D (5 bases). The CDR3 is 17 residues long. The V end was cut by 5 bases, the J end by 6 bases, with 24 bases between. The germline gives CDR1 MNHEY, CDR2 SMNVEV (reference sequence). The CDR3 DNA is TGTGCCAGCAGTACCTATTCAAGGGGCACCGGGTCGGATACGCAGTATTTT. This gives the protein CASSTYSRGTGSDTQYF.

This chain joins TRBV19 and TRBJ2-5, with TRBD2 matching 8 bases. CDR3 length: 13 amino acids. CDR1 and CDR2 (germline): LNHDA, SQIVND (reference sequence). With V trimmed by 4 bases and J by 2 bases, 0 bases remained unmatched. DNA for the CDR3: TGTGCCAGTAGTACTAGCGGGCAAGAGACCCAGTACTTC. Translating gives CASSTSGQETQYF.